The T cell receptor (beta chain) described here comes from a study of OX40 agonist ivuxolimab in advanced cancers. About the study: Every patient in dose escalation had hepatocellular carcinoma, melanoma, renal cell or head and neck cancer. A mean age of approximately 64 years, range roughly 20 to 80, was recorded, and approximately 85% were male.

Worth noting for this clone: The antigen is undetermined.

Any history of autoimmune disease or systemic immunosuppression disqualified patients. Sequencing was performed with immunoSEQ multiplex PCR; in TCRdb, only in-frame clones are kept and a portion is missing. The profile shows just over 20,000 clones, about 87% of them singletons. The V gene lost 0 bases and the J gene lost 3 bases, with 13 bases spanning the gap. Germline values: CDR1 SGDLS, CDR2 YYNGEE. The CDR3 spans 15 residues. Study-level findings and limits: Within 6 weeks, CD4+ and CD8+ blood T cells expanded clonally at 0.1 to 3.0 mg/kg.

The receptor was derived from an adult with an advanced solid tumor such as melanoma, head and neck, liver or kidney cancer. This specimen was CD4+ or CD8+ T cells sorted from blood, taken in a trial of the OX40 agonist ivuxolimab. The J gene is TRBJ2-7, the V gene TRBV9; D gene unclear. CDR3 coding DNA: TGTGCCAGCAGCGTAGGGTCCGAAATGGTCTACGAGCAGTACTTC. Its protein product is CASSVGSEMVYEQYF. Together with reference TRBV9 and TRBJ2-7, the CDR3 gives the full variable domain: DSGVTQTPKHLITATGQRVTLRCSPRSGDLSVYWYQQSLDQGLQFLIQYYNGEERAKGNILERFSAQQFPDLHSELNLSSLELGDSALYFCASSVGSEMVYEQYFGPGTRLTVT.